This is a list of T cell receptor beta chains from one sample in a study of cytomegalovirus exposure and HLA in healthy donors. TCRdb's table, derived via immunoSEQ multiplex PCR, lists solely in-frame clones and lacks some. The table has 140,000 to 150,000 clones, almost 85% seen once; the top ten hold under 10%. Sequencing was done on a sample of PBMCs. These receptors were collected from a woman in her sixties in good health and CMV-seropositive. Each CDR3 is given with its conserved first and last residue. Fields, in order: clone size, V gene, D gene, J gene, CDR3 DNA, CDR3 protein. D genes are given only for firm matches. Size tells how often a clone was seen (once, few, many) or the class of an expanded clone, and some rows leave it out.

clone size: few
V gene: TRBV7-2
D gene: -
J gene: TRBJ1-1
CDR3 DNA: TGTGCCAGCAGCTTAGATCGACCGGGGGGAGCTTTCTTT
CDR3 protein: CASSLDRPGGAFF

clone size: few
V gene: TRBV18
D gene: TRBD1
J gene: TRBJ2-7
CDR3 DNA: TGTGCCAGCTCACGGGACAGCCAAGCCTACGAGCAGTACTTC
CDR3 protein: CASSRDSQAYEQYF

clone size: -
V gene: TRBV7-8
D gene: -
J gene: TRBJ2-2
CDR3 DNA: TGTGCCAGCAGCCTGGCAGGGGTCGCCGGGGAGCTGTTTTTT
CDR3 protein: CASSLAGVAGELFF

clone size: -
V gene: TRBV2
D gene: -
J gene: TRBJ2-1
CDR3 DNA: TGTGCCAGCAGGCTACTAGGAGGCTCCTACAATGAGCAGTTCTTC
CDR3 protein: CASRLLGGSYNEQFF

clone size: few
V gene: TRBV7-6
D gene: TRBD1
J gene: TRBJ1-4
CDR3 DNA: TGTGCCAGCAGCTCACGACAGGGAATCATTGTCGGTGAAAAACTGTTTTTT
CDR3 protein: CASSSRQGIIVGEKLFF

clone size: -
V gene: TRBV29-1
D gene: -
J gene: TRBJ2-5
CDR3 DNA: TGCAGCGTTCAAGAGGGCTCGGAGACCCAGTACTTC
CDR3 protein: CSVQEGSETQYF

clone size: -
V gene: TRBV7-6
D gene: TRBD2
J gene: TRBJ2-5
CDR3 DNA: TGTGCCAGCAGCGTCGGACTAGCGGCGGTCGGGGAGACCCAGTACTTC
CDR3 protein: CASSVGLAAVGETQYF

clone size: -
V gene: TRBV5-1
D gene: -
J gene: TRBJ1-1
CDR3 DNA: TGCGCCAGCAGCTTGTCCGGGAGTTACACTGAAGCTTTCTTT
CDR3 protein: CASSLSGSYTEAFF

clone size: -
V gene: TRBV7-8
D gene: -
J gene: TRBJ2-2
CDR3 DNA: TGTGCCAGCAGCTTATCGTTGGCCGGAGGCAGGACCGGGGAGCTGTTTTTT
CDR3 protein: CASSLSLAGGRTGELFF

clone size: medium-sized
V gene: TRBV6-1
D gene: -
J gene: TRBJ1-2
CDR3 DNA: TGTGCCAGCAGCTTACTTGACGAGGGAGCGGATGGCTACACCTTC
CDR3 protein: CASSLLDEGADGYTF

clone size: -
V gene: TRBV7-9
D gene: TRBD1
J gene: TRBJ1-2
CDR3 DNA: TGTGCCACCAGGGGCCTTACGACAGGGCAACTCCATGGCTACACCTTC
CDR3 protein: CATRGLTTGQLHGYTF

clone size: few
V gene: TRBV4-1
D gene: TRBD1
J gene: TRBJ1-4
CDR3 DNA: TGCGCCAGCAGCCACCTCCTCGTGGGACACAGGGGGAGTTCGTTAACTAATGAAAAACTGTTTTTT
CDR3 protein: CASSHLLVGHRGSSLTNEKLFF

clone size: few
V gene: TRBV4-3
D gene: -
J gene: TRBJ1-1
CDR3 DNA: TGCGCCAGCAGCCAAGGCGGCGGAAACACTGAAGCTTTCTTT
CDR3 protein: CASSQGGGNTEAFF

clone size: -
V gene: TRBV7-2
D gene: -
J gene: TRBJ2-3
CDR3 DNA: TGTGCCAGCAGCTTACCCTCAGGGCCAGGGGATACGCAGTATTTT
CDR3 protein: CASSLPSGPGDTQYF

clone size: -
V gene: TRBV25-1
D gene: -
J gene: TRBJ1-5
CDR3 DNA: TGTGCCAGCAGTCGGGGGGAGGGCGGGAAGCCCCAGCATTTT
CDR3 protein: CASSRGEGGKPQHF

clone size: once
V gene: TRBV11-2
D gene: -
J gene: TRBJ1-1
CDR3 DNA: TGTGCCAGCAGCCTGAACCGGGCTGAAGCTTTCTTT
CDR3 protein: CASSLNRAEAFF

clone size: -
V gene: TRBV9
D gene: -
J gene: TRBJ2-7
CDR3 DNA: TGTGCCAGCAGCGTTTCTGTCGCTGGGGCCGAGCAGTACTTC
CDR3 protein: CASSVSVAGAEQYF

clone size: -
V gene: TRBV29-1
D gene: TRBD2
J gene: TRBJ2-1
CDR3 DNA: TGCAGCGTTAAGGGACTAGCGGGAGAAGGAGAGCAGTTCTTC
CDR3 protein: CSVKGLAGEGEQFF

clone size: -
V gene: TRBV2
D gene: -
J gene: TRBJ1-2
CDR3 DNA: TGTGCCAGCAGGCAGGACTATGGCTACACCTTC
CDR3 protein: CASRQDYGYTF

clone size: once
V gene: TRBV7-9
D gene: -
J gene: TRBJ2-7
CDR3 DNA: TGTGCCAGCAGCTTAGGAGAACGCTACGAGCAGTACTTC
CDR3 protein: CASSLGERYEQYF

clone size: -
V gene: TRBV28
D gene: -
J gene: TRBJ2-1
CDR3 DNA: TGTGCCAGCAGTTCCCGAGGGGGGGGATACAATGAGCAGTTCTTC
CDR3 protein: CASSSRGGGYNEQFF

clone size: -
V gene: TRBV7-3
D gene: -
J gene: TRBJ2-3
CDR3 DNA: TGTGCCAGCAGCTCGGGCGCTCGGGAGTCAGATACGCAGTATTTT
CDR3 protein: CASSSGARESDTQYF

clone size: -
V gene: TRBV28
D gene: TRBD2
J gene: TRBJ2-7
CDR3 DNA: TGTGCCAGCAGCGGGAGGGAGCAGTACTTC
CDR3 protein: CASSGREQYF

clone size: -
V gene: TRBV11-3
D gene: -
J gene: TRBJ2-2
CDR3 DNA: TGTGCCAGCAGGGGACAACCTGGCGGGGAGCTGTTTTTT
CDR3 protein: CASRGQPGGELFF

clone size: -
V gene: TRBV6-1
D gene: -
J gene: TRBJ2-1
CDR3 DNA: TGTGCCAGCAGGGGCCTAAACAATGAGCAGTTCTTC
CDR3 protein: CASRGLNNEQFF

clone size: once
V gene: TRBV28
D gene: -
J gene: TRBJ2-2
CDR3 DNA: TGTGCCAGCAGTTTACCCACGGCCGGGGAGCTGTTTTTT
CDR3 protein: CASSLPTAGELFF

clone size: -
V gene: TRBV7-2
D gene: TRBD2
J gene: TRBJ2-7
CDR3 DNA: TGTGCCAGCAGCCGTAGGGAGACTAGCGGATCCTACGAGCAGTACTTC
CDR3 protein: CASSRRETSGSYEQYF

clone size: -
V gene: TRBV6-5
D gene: -
J gene: TRBJ1-2
CDR3 DNA: TGTGCCAGCAGTTTGATGAAAAGAGGCTGGGACTATGGCTACACCTTC
CDR3 protein: CASSLMKRGWDYGYTF

clone size: -
V gene: TRBV5-6
D gene: -
J gene: TRBJ1-4
CDR3 DNA: TGTGCCAGCAGCTCGAAATTCACAGGGCGAACTGAAAAACTGTTTTTT
CDR3 protein: CASSSKFTGRTEKLFF

clone size: -
V gene: TRBV2
D gene: TRBD2
J gene: TRBJ2-3
CDR3 DNA: TGTGCCAGCAGTGGGGGACTAGCGGGAGATACGCAGTATTTT
CDR3 protein: CASSGGLAGDTQYF

clone size: -
V gene: TRBV7-2
D gene: -
J gene: TRBJ2-7
CDR3 DNA: TGTGCCAGCAGAGGCCTAGCAGGCGGCGAGCAGTACTTC
CDR3 protein: CASRGLAGGEQYF

clone size: few
V gene: TRBV27
D gene: -
J gene: TRBJ2-6
CDR3 DNA: TGTGCCAGCAGTCCCCGACGAACGGGTCCCACCGGGGCCAACGTCCTGACTTTC
CDR3 protein: CASSPRRTGPTGANVLTF

clone size: -
V gene: TRBV7-3
D gene: -
J gene: TRBJ1-5
CDR3 DNA: TGTGCCAGCAGCTCGCGGCGTAGGGGGGGGAGTCAGCCCCAGCATTTT
CDR3 protein: CASSSRRRGGSQPQHF

clone size: -
V gene: TRBV2
D gene: -
J gene: TRBJ2-3
CDR3 DNA: TGTGCCAGCAGTCGTGACGCGGGAGATACGCAGTATTTT
CDR3 protein: CASSRDAGDTQYF

clone size: once
V gene: TRBV5-6
D gene: TRBD1
J gene: TRBJ2-7
CDR3 DNA: TGTGCCAGCAGCTTGGGGCCGGGACAGCAAAGCTCCTACGAGCAGTACTTC
CDR3 protein: CASSLGPGQQSSYEQYF

clone size: -
V gene: TRBV28
D gene: TRBD1
J gene: TRBJ1-4
CDR3 DNA: TGTGCCAGCAGATGGGGACAGGGGCTCGGAAAACTGTTTTTT
CDR3 protein: CASRWGQGLGKLFF

clone size: -
V gene: TRBV11-1
D gene: -
J gene: TRBJ2-7
CDR3 DNA: TGTGCCAGCAGCTTAGTGGCGGATACCTACGAGCAGTACTTC
CDR3 protein: CASSLVADTYEQYF

clone size: -
V gene: TRBV2
D gene: TRBD1
J gene: TRBJ2-1
CDR3 DNA: TGTGCCAGCAGTGGACAGGGGTCTCATGAGCAGTTCTTC
CDR3 protein: CASSGQGSHEQFF

clone size: -
V gene: TRBV6-7
D gene: TRBD2
J gene: TRBJ2-2
CDR3 DNA: TGTGCCAGCAGATGGGGCCATACCGGACTAGCGGGAGAGGGTGGGTCCGGGGAGCTGTTTTTT
CDR3 protein: CASRWGHTGLAGEGGSGELFF

clone size: once
V gene: TRBV15
D gene: TRBD1
J gene: TRBJ2-1
CDR3 DNA: TGTGCCACCAGGGGTTCCGAGGGGGCTCGCCGATTCTTC
CDR3 protein: CATRGSEGARRFF

clone size: -
V gene: TRBV10-3
D gene: TRBD1
J gene: TRBJ2-7
CDR3 DNA: TGTGCCATCAGTCCCAGACAGGGGACGACTGGCGAGCAGTACTTC
CDR3 protein: CAISPRQGTTGEQYF

clone size: -
V gene: TRBV15
D gene: TRBD1
J gene: TRBJ1-1
CDR3 DNA: TGTGCCACCAGCCCCGGACAGGGGAGGACTGAAGCTTTCTTT
CDR3 protein: CATSPGQGRTEAFF

clone size: -
V gene: TRBV19
D gene: -
J gene: TRBJ2-7
CDR3 DNA: TGTGCCAGTAGTATAACTGGACAGTTCACCTACGAGCAGTACTTC
CDR3 protein: CASSITGQFTYEQYF

clone size: once
V gene: TRBV5-8
D gene: -
J gene: TRBJ2-3
CDR3 DNA: TGTGCCAGCAGCTCTGGGGACTTATACACAGATACGCAGTATTTT
CDR3 protein: CASSSGDLYTDTQYF